A single sample is the source of the 32 T cell receptor beta chains below, sequenced in a study of cytomegalovirus exposure and HLA in healthy donors. The PCR employed 60 Vbeta primers together with 13 Jbeta primers. Libraries were prepared by immunoSEQ multiplex PCR; TCRdb keeps only in-frame clonotypes and omits some of them. The sample has 150,000 to 200,000 clones; 80% are singletons. Sequenced input: PBMCs. These receptors were obtained from a man younger than 35 in good health and CMV-seropositive.

The CDR3 region is CASSWGRGGNTIYF. The DNA of the CDR3 is TGTGCCAGCAGCTGGGGCAGGGGGGGAAACACCATATATTTT. The chain has TRBV9 and TRBJ1-3, with 7 nucleotides matching TRBD1. V lost 4 bases to trimming and J lost 4 bases; unmatched junction nucleotides: 5. Germline loops: CDR1 SGDLS, CDR2 YYNGEE. CDR3 length: 14 residues.

This sequence joins TRBV14 and TRBJ1-4, with 7 bases matching TRBD1. From germline, CDR1 is SGHDN and CDR2 FVKESK. The V segment lost 1 base and the J segment 8 bases; nucleotides outside the gene matches: 10. CDR3 size: 16 residues. The chain's CDR3 is CASSQVIQGLREKLFF. The CDR3, as DNA: TGTGCCAGCAGCCAAGTCATACAGGGGCTAAGAGAAAAACTGTTTTTT.

This clone was observed a few times. This sequence joins TRBV6-1 and TRBJ2-1; D is perhaps TRBD1 (6 bases). The CDR3 runs to 14 residues. Trimming took off 2 bases at V and 8 bases at J, with 13 bases between the two ends. Germline-derived CDR1 and CDR2 are MNHNS and SASEGT. CDR3 protein: CASSEKEGGHEQFF. As DNA, the CDR3 is TGTGCCAGCAGTGAAAAAGAAGGGGGACATGAGCAGTTCTTC.

V and J are TRBV5-8 and TRBJ2-1; tentatively, D is TRBD2 (5 bases). The germline V gene encodes CDR1 SGHTS and CDR2 YDEGEE. The V and J ends lost 0 bases and 5 bases respectively, with 24 bases between them. CDR3 length equals 19 residues. The CDR3 loop reads CASSLVRVRQARLDNEQFF. CDR3 nucleotides: TGTGCCAGCAGCTTGGTGCGGGTTAGGCAGGCCCGTCTAGACAATGAGCAGTTCTTC. The variable domain in full, with the rest retrieved from reference TRBV5-8 and TRBJ2-1, is EAGVTQSPTHLIKTRGQQATLRCSPISGHTSVYWYQQALGLGLQFLLWYDEGEERNRGNFPPRFSGRQFPNYSSELNVNALELEDSALYLCASSLVRVRQARLDNEQFFGPGTRLTVL.

This clone was recorded only once. The chain links TRBV29-1 to TRBJ2-2; 7 bases map to TRBD2. The length of the CDR3 is 13 residues. Unmatched junction bases numbered 4, after V lost 3 bases and J lost 6 bases. Germline values: CDR1 SQVTM, CDR2 ANQGSEA. CDR3 sequence reads: CSVDGGVAGELFF. The CDR3 bases are TGCAGCGTTGATGGGGGGGTCGCCGGGGAGCTGTTTTTT.

The chain links TRBV28 to TRBJ2-1; 8 bases are shared with TRBD1. This CDR3 is built from 14 residues. With 1 base clipped from V and 8 bases from J, the junction kept 4 bases outside the gene matches. Germline-derived CDR1 and CDR2 are MDHEN and SYDVKM. CDR3 protein: CASSLLAGGDEQFF. DNA of the CDR3: TGTGCCAGCAGTTTATTGGCAGGGGGCGATGAGCAGTTCTTC.

J is TRBJ2-3 and V is TRBV7-9, with 11 bases lining up with TRBD2. The CDR3 runs 17 residues. CDR1 is SEHNR, CDR2 FQNEAQ, per germline (reference sequence). The ends lost 3 bases at V and 3 bases at J; junction bases unmatched: 8. CDR3 DNA sequence: TGTGCCAGCAGCTTTCGACGTCTAGCGGGAGGAACAGATACGCAGTATTTT. Translated, it gives CASSFRRLAGGTDTQYF.

In this sample, this clone turned up once. The chain combines TRBV30 with TRBJ2-5, with TRBD1 identical over 9 bases. Trimming at V came to 3 bases and at J to 1 base, leaving 3 bases not matched to a gene. Germline assignment: CDR1 GTSNPN and CDR2 SVGIG (reference sequence). CDR3 length: 14 amino acids. CDR3 coding DNA: TGTGCCTGGAGGGAACAGGGGGCCCAAGAGACCCAGTACTTC. Translation: CAWREQGAQETQYF.

This clone has a handful of counts. The chain uses TRBV10-3 and TRBJ1-2, with 7 bases lining up with TRBD1. V shed 8 bases, J shed 6 bases, and the junction held 15 bases outside the gene matches. The germline V gene encodes CDR1 ENHRY and CDR2 SYGVKD. This CDR3 contains 15 residues. In nucleotides, the CDR3 is TGTGCCATCCGGGTCGGCCTGACAGGGCTTGATGGCTACACCTTC. Residues: CAIRVGLTGLDGYTF.

The chain combines TRBV4-1 with TRBJ2-3, with D perhaps matching TRBD2 (7 bases). V lost 4 bases, J lost 3 bases, and 14 bases lay in between. This CDR3 spans 15 amino acids. Germline V gene sequence: CDR1 MGHRA, CDR2 YSYEKL. Here the CDR3 DNA reads TGCGCCAGCAGCCGAGGAGGGGGGGCGACAGATACGCAGTATTTT. This sequence encodes CASSRGGGATDTQYF.

This chain connects TRBV5-1 to TRBJ1-1; D gene unclear. The CDR3 consists of 13 residues. Trimming shortened V by 2 bases and J by 0 bases, and 5 bases separated the two germline ends. Germline V CDR1 and CDR2: SGHRS, YFSETQ. The CDR3 bases are TGCGCCAGCAGCTTCCAGGTGAACACTGAAGCTTTCTTT. Its protein is CASSFQVNTEAFF. The complete variable domain, with remaining parts taken from reference TRBV5-1 and TRBJ1-1, reads KAGVTQTPRYLIKTRGQQVTLSCSPISGHRSVSWYQQTPGQGLQFLFEYFSETQRNKGNFPGRFSGRQFSNSRSEMNVSTLELGDSALYLCASSFQVNTEAFFGQGTRLTVV.

This clone came up a few times. The conserved phenylalanine or tryptophan normally closing the CDR3 is absent here, so this likely arose from a read error. The CDR3 bases are TGTGCCAGCAGTTACTCGATATCGGGTTCACCCCTCCACCTT. Residues: CASSYSISGSPLHL. V usage is TRBV6-5 and J usage is TRBJ1-6; D unclear. V lost 0 bases to trimming and J lost 9 bases, with 9 bases between them. The CDR3 has 14 residues. The germline V gene encodes CDR1 MNHEY and CDR2 SVGAGI.

The chain combines TRBV9 with TRBJ1-3, with D perhaps matching TRBD1 (5 bases). The CDR3 totals 15 residues. Between the trimmed V and J ends, which lost 4 bases and 1 base, there was a span of 12 bases. Germline CDR1 reads SGDLS; CDR2 reads YYNGEE. As DNA, the CDR3 is TGTGCCAGCAGCTCAAACCAGGGATCTGGAAACACCATATATTTT. It specifies CASSSNQGSGNTIYF.

The chain joins TRBV7-2 to TRBJ1-5, with TRBD1 as a possible D gene (5 bases). CDR1 is SGHTA, CDR2 FQGNSA, per germline. The CDR3 is 14 residues long. Trimming took 4 bases from V and 9 from J, leaving 16 bases between them. The CDR3 DNA follows: TGTGCCAGCAGCTCCGAGACCGGGGGTCGGCCCCAGCATTTT. Its protein is CASSSETGGRPQHF.

The chain has TRBV11-3 and TRBJ2-1, with 11 bases lining up with TRBD2. The CDR3 extends over 16 amino acids. With V trimmed by 0 bases and J by 5 bases, 3 bases remained unmatched. The V gene's germline CDR1 is SGHNT and CDR2 YENEEA. In DNA, the CDR3 is TGTGCCAGCAGCTTAGATAGCGGGAGGGGCCACAATGAGCAGTTCTTC. Amino acids: CASSLDSGRGHNEQFF.

This clone has only a few counts. The chain carries TRBV7-9 and TRBJ2-2; D is unclear. V was clipped by 6 bases and J by 5 bases, with 7 bases between them. Germline CDR1 and CDR2: SEHNR and FQNEAQ (reference sequence). The CDR3 is 12 residues long. The CDR3, as DNA: TGTGCCAGCAGTACGAGAACCGGGGAGCTGTTTTTT. Protein: CASSTRTGELFF.

In its sample, this clone was seen a few times. The V gene is TRBV9, the J gene TRBJ2-2, with a possible D match to TRBD2 (5 bases). Germline V CDR1 and CDR2: SGDLS, YYNGEE. The CDR3 covers 17 residues. V was clipped by 3 bases and J by 3 bases, with 18 bases between them. The CDR3: CASSAQRGGMDTGELFF. CDR3 in DNA: TGTGCCAGCAGCGCCCAACGGGGTGGTATGGACACCGGGGAGCTGTTTTTT.

The chain uses TRBV5-6 and TRBJ2-1; 13 bases are shared with TRBD2. The CDR3 has 19 residues. Trimming took 4 bases from V and 1 from J; bases not matched to a gene: 11. The germline V gene has CDR1 SGHDT and CDR2 YYEEEE. The CDR3: CASSPGLAGTGRSYNEQFF. The CDR3 DNA is TGTGCCAGCAGCCCGGGACTAGCGGGAACCGGTAGATCCTACAATGAGCAGTTCTTC.

This clone was counted a single time. The chain joins TRBV28 to TRBJ2-1, with D possibly TRBD1 on 6 matching bases. Germline CDR1 and CDR2: MDHEN and SYDVKM. The length of the CDR3 is 16 residues. Deletions cut 6 bases from V and 0 bases from J, with 15 bases between. The CDR3 DNA reads as TGTGCCAGCAGGGGTTCCACAGGGCTCTCCTACAATGAGCAGTTCTTC. It yields the protein CASRGSTGLSYNEQFF.

V and J are TRBV6-1 and TRBJ2-5; 8 bases match TRBD2. This CDR3 is built from 16 residues. Trimming removed 2 bases from V and 5 bases from J; junction bases left unmatched: 10. Germline CDR1 is MNHNS and CDR2 is SASEGT. The CDR3 DNA sequence: TGTGCCAGCAGTGAAAGGGAGGGTTCGGGAGGGGAGACCCAGTACTTC. It translates to CASSEREGSGGETQYF.

The rearrangement links TRBV5-1 to TRBJ2-1; TRBD1 aligns across 7 bases. Looked up from germline, CDR1 is SGHRS and CDR2 is YFSETQ. V lost 4 bases and J lost 7; bases outside the gene matches: 5. The CDR3 has 13 residues. CDR3 loop: CASSLGQRNEQFF. The CDR3 DNA is TGCGCCAGCAGCCTGGGACAGAGGAATGAGCAGTTCTTC.

V usage is TRBV28 and J usage is TRBJ2-5; D perhaps matches TRBD2 (5 bases). Per the germline V gene, CDR1 is MDHEN and CDR2 is SYDVKM. The CDR3 has 11 residues. Trimming left V 10 bases short and J 11 bases short, with 17 bases between. The CDR3 region has the DNA TGTGCCACGAAGGGAACGGGAAAGCAGTACTTC. Translation gives CATKGTGKQYF.

CDR3 region: CASSLQGGKLFF. The CDR3 DNA reads TGTGCCAGCAGCTTACAGGGCGGAAAACTGTTTTTT. The chain couples TRBV5-6 to TRBJ1-4; a weak D match, TRBD1 (6 bases). V was pared by 2 bases and J by 10 bases, with 9 bases between. Germline-derived CDR1 and CDR2 are SGHDT and YYEEEE. The CDR3 totals 12 residues.

This sequence joins TRBV2 and TRBJ2-5; 7 bases align to TRBD1. After removal of 9 bases from V and 5 bases from J, the junction contained 15 bases not matched to a gene. The germline gives CDR1 SNHLY, CDR2 FYNNEI. This CDR3 has 15 amino acids. DNA of the CDR3: TGTGCCAGTCATCCGACAGGGAATCTTCGGGAGACCCAGTACTTC. It is translated as CASHPTGNLRETQYF.

The chain joins TRBV12-5 to TRBJ2-5, with a tentative D call TRBD2 (5 bases). V shed 4 bases and J shed 1 base, with 13 bases lying between them. The CDR3 has 15 amino acids. Germline V gene data show CDR1 as LGHNT and CDR2 as FRNRAP. The CDR3 is CASGSSLGPQETQYF. CDR3 in DNA: TGTGCTAGTGGTTCCTCACTAGGTCCCCAAGAGACCCAGTACTTC. The full variable domain, rest sourced from reference TRBV12-5 and TRBJ2-5, is DARVTQTPRHKVTEMGQEVTMRCQPILGHNTVFWYRQTMMQGLELLAYFRNRAPLDDSGMPKDRFSAEMPDATLATLKIQPSEPRDSAVYFCASGSSLGPQETQYFGPGTRLLVL.

The rearrangement links TRBV4-1 to TRBJ2-1; unclear D gene. The V end was cut by 0 bases, the J end by 5 bases, with 11 bases between. Germline CDR1 and CDR2: MGHRA and YSYEKL. There are 15 residues in the CDR3. The CDR3 loop is CASSQDLSANNEQFF. Here the CDR3 DNA reads TGCGCCAGCAGCCAAGATCTTTCAGCGAACAATGAGCAGTTCTTC.

This clone was seen more than once but under ten times. V usage is TRBV5-1 and J usage is TRBJ2-3; possible D gene TRBD1, 6 bases. Germline V gene sequence: CDR1 SGHRS, CDR2 YFSETQ. This CDR3 has 18 residues. V lost 1 base and J lost 1, with 19 bases in between. The CDR3 loop is CASSLFGSGARGTDTQYF. CDR3 nucleotides: TGCGCCAGCAGCTTGTTCGGGTCAGGGGCGCGAGGCACAGATACGCAGTATTTT.

The chain links TRBV7-4 to TRBJ1-4, with a tentative D call TRBD1 (6 bases). Per germline, CDR1 SGHVT and CDR2 SQSDAQ. Trimming shortened V by 4 bases and J by 8 bases, and 14 bases separated the two germline ends. The CDR3 is 14 amino acids. As DNA, the CDR3 is TGTGCCAGCAGCTGGGGCAGGGGAGAGGAAAAACTGTTTTTT. It translates to CASSWGRGEEKLFF.

J is TRBJ1-1 and V is TRBV10-3, with TRBD1 identical over 7 bases. Germline trimming cut 7 bases from V and 4 bases from J; bases unmatched to any gene: 6. The CDR3 has 13 amino acids. The germline CDR1 and CDR2 sequences are ENHRY and SYGVKD. In DNA form, the CDR3 reads TGTGCCATCAAAGTCTCAGGGGGCACTGAAGCTTTCTTT. This gives the protein CAIKVSGGTEAFF.

The chain combines TRBV7-9 with TRBJ2-5; D is perhaps TRBD1 (6 bases). V lost 2 bases and J 5 bases, leaving 9 bases between the germline ends. Germline CDR1 and CDR2: SEHNR and FQNEAQ (reference sequence). This CDR3 spans 13 amino acids. Here the CDR3 DNA reads TGTGCCAGCAGCTTAAGGCAGGGGGAGACCCAGTACTTC. It translates to CASSLRQGETQYF.

V usage is TRBV19 and J usage is TRBJ2-2, with D hard to call. The CDR3 length is 14 residues. Germline loops: CDR1 LNHDA, CDR2 SQIVND (reference sequence). The V gene lost 7 bases and the J gene lost 0 bases, with 9 bases spanning the gap. CDR3 protein: CASTWQANTGELFF. The CDR3 region has the DNA TGTGCCAGTACTTGGCAGGCGAACACCGGGGAGCTGTTTTTT.

The rearrangement links TRBV5-1 to TRBJ2-7; 15 bases are a match to TRBD2. The germline CDR1 and CDR2 sequences are SGHRS and YFSETQ. V shed 4 bases, J shed 2 bases, and the junction held 7 bases outside the gene matches. The CDR3 contains 17 residues. The chain's CDR3 is CASSPGLAGGSTYEQYF. The CDR3 DNA is TGCGCCAGCAGCCCGGGACTAGCGGGAGGATCTACCTACGAGCAGTACTTC.